The 19 T cell receptor beta chains given below trace back to one sample, sequenced in a study of blood T cell repertoires in COVID-19. Assay used: immunoSEQ multiplex PCR; TCRdb lists only in-frame clones, some missing. Here the sample spans about 320,000 clones, roughly nine tenths being singletons. The sequenced sample was PBMCs or T cells enriched from blood (not recorded which). These receptors came from a man aged 60 to 75 who had recovered from COVID-19.

This chain uses TRBV12-3 or TRBV12-4 with TRBJ1-5, with no clear D. This CDR3 spans 13 amino acids. Trimming took 5 bases from V and 2 from J, leaving 7 bases between them. CDR3 sequence (DNA): TGTGCCAGCAGTCCACGAGGCAATCAGCCCCAGCATTTT. It is translated as CASSPRGNQPQHF.

V and J are TRBV11-2 and TRBJ2-7; D is unresolved. The length of the CDR3 is 14 residues. Germline CDR1 SGHAT, CDR2 FQNNGV. Trimming removed 1 base at V and 3 bases at J, with 10 bases between. Here the CDR3 reads CASSLGSISYEQYF. CDR3 bases: TGTGCCAGCAGCTTAGGATCTATAAGCTACGAGCAGTACTTC.

In this sample, this clone turned up once. The chain combines TRBV6-5 with TRBJ2-5; possibly TRBD1 for D (5 bases). V was pared by 0 bases and J by 4 bases, with 12 bases between. Germline CDR1 is MNHEY and CDR2 is SVGAGI. The CDR3 totals 15 residues. The CDR3 nucleotides are TGTGCCAGCAGTTACTCGGGTGGGGCCGGAGAGACCCAGTACTTC. It encodes CASSYSGGAGETQYF.

The chain combines TRBV5-1 with TRBJ2-2, with 8 bases matching TRBD1. This CDR3 has 14 residues. Germline trimming cut 4 bases from V and 8 bases from J; bases unmatched to any gene: 7. Per the germline V gene, CDR1 is SGHRS and CDR2 is YFSETQ. The CDR3 nucleotides read TGCGCCAGCAGCCTCCCGACAGGGGCTGGGGAGCTGTTTTTT. It encodes CASSLPTGAGELFF.

V is TRBV12-3 or TRBV12-4 and J is TRBJ2-7; 9 nucleotides line up with TRBD1. The CDR3 contains 12 residues. Losses at the gene ends were 10 bases for V and 3 bases for J; bases not matched to a gene: 4. CDR3 region: CATGTGSYEQYF. The CDR3 bases are TGTGCCACCGGGACAGGGAGCTACGAGCAGTACTTC.

The gene calls are TRBV2 and TRBJ2-7, with 11 bases lining up with TRBD1. The CDR3 length is 14 residues. With 4 bases clipped from V and 4 bases from J, the junction kept 3 bases outside the gene matches. The germline gives CDR1 SNHLY, CDR2 FYNNEI. The chain's CDR3 is CASSVDRGRYEQYF. The CDR3 DNA is TGTGCCAGCAGTGTGGACAGGGGGCGATACGAGCAGTACTTC.

V and J are TRBV12-3 or TRBV12-4 and TRBJ1-1; perhaps TRBD1 as D (6 bases). V lost 6 bases, J lost 4 bases, and 12 bases lay in between. CDR3 length: 13 residues. For the CDR3, the DNA is TGTGCCAGCAGATCACAGGGTTTCACTGAAGCTTTCTTT. As protein: CASRSQGFTEAFF.

This chain uses TRBV4-1 with TRBJ1-2; tentative D call: TRBD1 (6 bases). V lost 4 bases to trimming and J lost 4 bases, with 16 bases between them. This CDR3 contains 15 residues. CDR1 and CDR2 (germline): MGHRA, YSYEKL. CDR3 amino acids: CASSPYRASGYGYTF. CDR3 DNA: TGCGCCAGCAGCCCATACAGGGCTTCAGGCTATGGCTACACCTTC.

V usage is TRBV21-1 and J usage is TRBJ2-1; no DNA check was done on the table's D call, TRBD2. TRBV21-1 is tagged as a pseudogene. This CDR3 comprises 16 residues. The CDR3 spells CASSKVVGLAGVEQFF. The CDR3 DNA reads as TGTGCCAGCAGCAAAGTGGTTGGCCTAGCGGGAGTTGAGCAGTTCTTC.

The chain uses TRBV30 and TRBJ1-5, with 7 bases aligning to TRBD1. This CDR3 contains 16 residues. Germline CDR1 is GTSNPN and CDR2 is SVGIG (reference sequence). The J segment lost 0 bases and the V segment lost 3 bases, leaving 8 bases of the junction unmatched. Written as DNA, the CDR3 is TGTGCCTGGAGCACTTCCGGGACAGCTAGCAATCAGCCCCAGCATTTT. Amino acid sequence: CAWSTSGTASNQPQHF.

The genes are TRBV6-5 and TRBJ1-2, with D possibly TRBD1 on 6 matching bases. V was cut by 8 bases and J by 4 bases, with 11 bases left in between. There are 12 residues in the CDR3. Germline CDR1 and CDR2: MNHEY and SVGAGI. Written as DNA, the CDR3 is TGTGCCAGCTCCGGGGGGCCCTATGGCTACACCTTC. Its protein product is CASSGGPYGYTF.

In this sample, this clone turned up once. The chain employs TRBV2 and TRBJ2-6; possible D gene TRBD1, 5 bases. The CDR3 extends over 17 amino acids. V shed 9 bases and J shed 2 bases, with 20 bases lying between them. The V gene's germline CDR1 is SNHLY and CDR2 FYNNEI. Written as DNA, the CDR3 is TGTGCCAGTTCACGAATGACAGTGGCGGCTGGGGCCAACGTCCTGACTTTC. Translating it yields CASSRMTVAAGANVLTF.

The V call is TRBV19, the J call TRBJ2-3; 7 bases line up with TRBD1. Trimming took 4 bases from V and 1 from J; bases not matched to a gene: 11. This CDR3 is 17 amino acids long. Germline assignment: CDR1 LNHDA and CDR2 SQIVND (reference sequence). The CDR3 region has the DNA TGTGCCAGTAGTACGCCTGGACAGGTCCGGGGCACAGATACGCAGTATTTT. It codes for CASSTPGQVRGTDTQYF.

The gene calls are TRBV2 and TRBJ1-2; D is uncertain. V dropped 4 bases and J dropped 1 base, with 16 bases sitting between them. The CDR3 runs to 16 residues. CDR1 and CDR2 (germline): SNHLY, FYNNEI. The DNA of the CDR3 is TGTGCCAGCAGTGCGGCGCGCGGCCAGAATAACTATGGCTACACCTTC. Translated, it gives CASSAARGQNNYGYTF. Full variable domain (missing parts from reference TRBV2 and TRBJ1-2): EPEVTQTPSHQVTQMGQEVILRCVPISNHLYFYWYRQILGQKVEFLVSFYNNEISEKSEIFDDQFSVERPDGSNFTLKIRSTKLEDSAMYFCASSAARGQNNYGYTFGSGTRLTVV.

V and J are TRBV7-9 and TRBJ2-7; D is uncertain. From germline, CDR1 is SEHNR and CDR2 FQNEAQ (reference sequence). CDR3 length: 11 amino acids. V was pared by 5 bases and J by 6 bases, with 8 bases between. CDR3 nucleotide sequence: TGTGCCAGCAGCCCTTCTAGCGAGCAGTACTTC. This gives the protein CASSPSSEQYF.

The chain couples TRBV4-3 to TRBJ2-1; possible D gene TRBD1, 5 bases. The ends were cut back, 1 base at V and 6 bases at J, with 7 bases in the middle. This CDR3 has 13 residues. Germline CDR1 reads LGHNA; CDR2 reads YSLEER. In DNA form, the CDR3 reads TGCGCCAGCAGCCAAGGCAGGGTCAATGAGCAGTTCTTC. Translated, it gives CASSQGRVNEQFF.

DNA for the CDR3: TGTGCCAGCAGCAAATTATGCGGGCCGGGGGGCACACCCACCAATGAGCAGTTCTTC. It is translated as CASSKLCGPGGTPTNEQFF. This chain links TRBV21-1 with TRBJ2-1; no check of the table's D call, TRBD2, against the DNA was made. TRBV21-1 is labeled a pseudogene. The CDR3 covers 19 residues.

CDR3 coding DNA: TGCGCCAGCAGTACAGCCATTCCAACTAATGAAAAACTGTTTTTT. It yields the protein CASSTAIPTNEKLFF. The chain links TRBV5-1 to TRBJ1-4; no clear D. The CDR3 loop spans 15 amino acids. CDR1 and CDR2 from the germline V gene are SGHRS and YFSETQ. V was shortened by 5 bases and J by 0 bases, with 11 bases between the two germline ends.

The chain links TRBV29-1 to TRBJ2-5, with D tentatively TRBD1 (6 bases). V gave up 7 bases and J gave up 2 bases, with 35 bases separating them. Germline-derived CDR1 and CDR2 are SQVTM and ANQGSEA. This CDR3 has 20 amino acids. In nucleotides, the CDR3 is TGCAGCGCCCAAAGCCGCCCCCGTCCGTCCTACACAGGGTTACAAGAGACCCAGTACTTC. It encodes CSAQSRPRPSYTGLQETQYF.